One sample yielded the 21 T cell receptor beta chains listed below, sequenced in a study of cytotoxic CD8 clonotypes in ibrutinib-treated CLL. The assay was immunoSEQ multiplex PCR, and TCRdb's table has in-frame clones only and misses some. There are roughly 24,000 clones in the sample; about 75% occur only once, and about 29% lies in the top ten. The sample here was PBMCs, taken after 24 months of ibrutinib treatment. These receptors all stem from a human donor with chronic lymphocytic leukemia.

This clone was detected only a few times. This chain uses TRBV18 with TRBJ2-7; no reliable D call. The CDR3 covers 12 residues. Germline V gene data show CDR1 as KGHSH and CDR2 as LQKENI. The V end was cut by 3 bases, the J end by 6 bases, with 9 bases between. Here the CDR3 reads CASSPSDTEQYF. The CDR3 DNA reads as TGTGCCAGCTCACCTTCGGATACCGAGCAGTACTTC.

The gene calls are TRBV5-4 and TRBJ1-2; D might be TRBD1 (5 bases). Looked up from germline, CDR1 is SGHNT and CDR2 is YYREEE (reference sequence). This CDR3 spans 20 amino acids. Trimming left V 2 bases short and J 7 bases short, with 33 bases between. CDR3 nucleotide sequence: TGTGCCAGCAGCTTTCGATTCGGCCGGGACGTTGCTTTGCCCTTAGGTGGCTACACCTTC. Translation gives CASSFRFGRDVALPLGGYTF.

The chain combines TRBV2 with TRBJ1-5; perhaps TRBD1 as D (5 bases). V gave up 3 bases and J gave up 6 bases, with 12 bases separating them. Germline V CDR1 and CDR2: SNHLY, FYNNEI. The CDR3 covers 14 residues. The CDR3 DNA reads TGTGCCAGCAGTGAGGGAGGGAGGGGTCAGCCCCAGCATTTT. Encoded protein: CASSEGGRGQPQHF.

This clone was seen just once. J is TRBJ1-4 and V is TRBV7-9; a possible D gene is TRBD1 (5 bases). This CDR3 is 15 amino acids long. Germline values: CDR1 SEHNR, CDR2 FQNEAQ (reference sequence). V was trimmed by 4 bases and J by 7 bases, leaving 16 bases between them. The CDR3 DNA is TGTGCCAGCAGCTCCTCTGGGACCGGGGTTGAAAAACTGTTTTTT. Its translation: CASSSSGTGVEKLFF.

This chain uses TRBV7-9 with TRBJ2-1; 8 bases are a match to TRBD2. The CDR3 totals 16 residues. The V segment lost 3 bases and the J segment 2 bases; nucleotides outside the gene matches: 6. CDR1 and CDR2 (germline): SEHNR, FQNEAQ (reference sequence). CDR3 coding DNA: TGTGCCAGCAGCTTTCGTGCGGGGGGTCCCTACAATGAGCAGTTCTTC. Its protein product is CASSFRAGGPYNEQFF.

The chain combines TRBV5-4 with TRBJ2-7; possible D gene TRBD2, 5 bases. Germline V gene data show CDR1 as SGHNT and CDR2 as YYREEE (reference sequence). Between the trimmed V and J ends, which lost 6 bases and 7 bases, there was a span of 23 bases. CDR3 length: 15 amino acids. As DNA, the CDR3 is TGTGCCAGCACCTGGGAGAGGGCAAAATCTGCGGAGCAGTACTTC. Translating gives CASTWERAKSAEQYF.

The V call is TRBV10-2, the J call TRBJ2-5, with 8 bases aligning to TRBD2. Germline lookup yields CDR1 WSHSY and CDR2 SAAADI. The length of the CDR3 is 16 residues. The J segment lost 5 bases and the V segment lost 3 bases, leaving 11 bases of the junction unmatched. DNA for the CDR3: TGCGCCAGCAGTGAAGGAACGGGGGGGCCGTGGGAGACCCAGTACTTC. It codes for CASSEGTGGPWETQYF.

This clone was picked up a small number of times. The chain couples TRBV12-5 to TRBJ1-5; D is undetermined. Germline V gives CDR1 LGHNT, CDR2 FRNRAP. Trimming stripped 4 bases from V and 7 bases from J, with 14 bases between. The CDR3 covers 14 residues. The CDR3 here is CASGWGGYEQPQHF. Here the CDR3 DNA reads TGTGCTAGTGGTTGGGGAGGGTATGAACAGCCCCAGCATTTT.

J is TRBJ2-2 and V is TRBV2, with D maybe TRBD2 (6 bases). V lost 3 bases, J lost 6 bases, and 14 bases lay in between. Germline-derived CDR1 and CDR2 are SNHLY and FYNNEI. The CDR3 sequence is 15 residues long. Written as DNA, the CDR3 is TGTGCCAGCAGTGATAGGGCTCCGGGGGCCGGGGAGCTGTTTTTT. This codes for CASSDRAPGAGELFF.

This clone was counted between two and nine times. This chain uses TRBV10-3 with TRBJ1-5; D is ambiguous. CDR3 length: 13 residues. V was cut by 2 bases and J by 4 bases, with 6 bases left in between. Germline values: CDR1 ENHRY, CDR2 SYGVKD. Here the CDR3 DNA reads TGTGCCATCAGTGAGGAGGAGAATCAGCCCCAGCATTTT. It encodes CAISEEENQPQHF.

V and J are TRBV19 and TRBJ1-5; possible D gene TRBD1, 6 bases. CDR1 LNHDA and CDR2 SQIVND come from the germline V gene (reference sequence). V lost 6 bases and J 4 bases, leaving 22 bases between the germline ends. The CDR3 contains 17 residues. CDR3 nucleotides: TGTGCCAGTAGAAAGAAATATAACAGGGAAGGGAATCAGCCCCAGCATTTT. Its protein product is CASRKKYNREGNQPQHF. Supplemented by reference TRBV19 and TRBJ1-5, the full variable domain reads DGGITQSPKYLFRKEGQNVTLSCEQNLNHDAMYWYRQDPGQGLRLIYYSQIVNDFQKGDIAEGYSVSREKKESFPLTVTSAQKNPTAFYLCASRKKYNREGNQPQHFGDGTRLSIL.

The V and J genes are TRBV19 and TRBJ1-1, with a tentative D call TRBD1 (5 bases). Germline V CDR1 and CDR2: LNHDA, SQIVND (reference sequence). CDR3 length equals 14 residues. V was clipped by 5 bases and J by 6 bases, with 16 bases between them. The CDR3: CASSGMQTGAEAFF. The CDR3 DNA follows: TGTGCCAGTAGTGGGATGCAAACAGGCGCTGAAGCTTTCTTT.

This clone is judged medium-sized (0.01 to 0.1%). V usage is TRBV11-2 and J usage is TRBJ2-1; the match to TRBD1 covers 8 bases. Germline V gives CDR1 SGHAT, CDR2 FQNNGV. The junction had 2 bases not matched to a gene; V was cut back by 0 bases and J by 4 bases. The CDR3 contains 15 residues. The CDR3 loop is CASSLDYRGYNEQFF. In DNA, the CDR3 is TGTGCCAGCAGCTTAGACTACAGGGGGTACAATGAGCAGTTCTTC.

This sequence joins TRBV9 and TRBJ1-3, with D uncertain. This CDR3 is 16 amino acids long. Germline lookup yields CDR1 SGDLS and CDR2 YYNGEE. V was pared by 3 bases and J by 2 bases, with 15 bases between. The chain's CDR3 is CASSAATMSTGNTIYF. The CDR3 coding sequence is TGTGCCAGCAGCGCCGCGACAATGTCGACTGGAAACACCATATATTTT.

This clone has more than one count but fewer than ten. The chain uses TRBV20-1 and TRBJ1-1; D unclear. Germline V CDR1 and CDR2: DFQATT, SNEGSKA (reference sequence). Trimming stripped 4 bases from V and 5 bases from J, with 8 bases between. The CDR3 totals 11 residues. CDR3 protein: CSAIRGTEAFF. CDR3 nucleotide sequence: TGCAGTGCTATTCGAGGAACTGAAGCTTTCTTT.

This clone showed up just a few times. This chain links TRBV14 with TRBJ1-2; no definite D call. This CDR3 is built from 15 residues. Trimming took off 0 bases at V and 8 bases at J, with 16 bases between the two ends. The germline gives CDR1 SGHDN, CDR2 FVKESK. CDR3 DNA sequence: TGTGCCAGCAGCCAAGATATTGTAACATTGGAGGGCTACACCTTC. Translation: CASSQDIVTLEGYTF.

The rearrangement links TRBV10-1 to TRBJ1-2; weak D call: TRBD1 (6 bases). Trimming stripped 6 bases from V and 4 bases from J, with 21 bases between. Germline-derived CDR1 and CDR2 are WNHNN and SYGVQD (reference sequence). This CDR3 is built from 16 residues. The CDR3 loop is CASSGAPTGATYGYTF. CDR3 DNA: TGCGCCAGCAGCGGCGCACCGACAGGAGCAACCTATGGCTACACCTTC.

The chain uses TRBV19 and TRBJ1-1; D gene unclear. The V end was cut by 7 bases, the J end by 3 bases, with 21 bases between. The CDR3 runs to 16 residues. Germline V lookup: CDR1 LNHDA, CDR2 SQIVND (reference sequence). The CDR3 loop is CASITPVGRGDTEAFF. In DNA, the CDR3 is TGTGCCAGTATAACCCCGGTAGGGCGCGGCGACACTGAAGCTTTCTTT.

The genes are TRBV19 and TRBJ1-3, with 9 bases that match TRBD1. CDR3 length: 20 residues. J lost 0 bases, V lost 2 bases, and 14 bases had no gene match. From germline, CDR1 is LNHDA and CDR2 SQIVND (reference sequence). CDR3 sequence (DNA): TGTGCCAGTAGTATATTGGCCGGGACAGGGCCCTTCCTCTCTGGAAACACCATATATTTT. This codes for CASSILAGTGPFLSGNTIYF.

V is TRBV4-2 and J is TRBJ1-2; D gene uncertain. The ends were cut back, 2 bases at V and 7 bases at J, with 17 bases in the middle. This CDR3 spans 15 amino acids. The V gene's germline CDR1 is LGHNA and CDR2 YNFKEQ. CDR3 nucleotide sequence: TGTGCCAGCAGCCAATCTGGGGAGTCAGTCCTTGGCTACACCTTC. Its translation is CASSQSGESVLGYTF.

The V and J genes are TRBV30 and TRBJ1-3, with D maybe TRBD1 (5 bases). The CDR3 is 14 residues long. Germline CDR1 is GTSNPN and CDR2 is SVGIG (reference sequence). V was trimmed by 5 bases and J by 1 base, leaving 12 bases between them. The CDR3: CAWDERGSGNTIYF. CDR3 nucleotides: TGTGCCTGGGACGAGAGGGGTTCTGGAAACACCATATATTTT.